This T cell receptor beta chain was retrieved from a study of CD8 T cells in Susac syndrome (dated 2019 in TCRdb). Some background on the complete study: The study used repertoire sequencing to test whether antigen drove CD8+ T cell activation and differentiation in Susac syndrome. The study compared CD8+ T cell repertoire clonality among 12 healthy donors, roughly 14 Susac syndrome patients and roughly 16 multiple sclerosis patients. On the study overall, not on this receptor specifically: The number of individuals in the TCR sequencing and HLA analysis was acknowledged as relatively small.

As for this clonotype: The specificity of this receptor is unknown. Per-base qualities were not stored, and no clone one base away is much larger.

Reading the germline V gene (reference sequence) gives CDR1 LGHDT and CDR2 YNNKEL. At the junction V is shortened by 1 base and J by 12 bases, with 13 bases in between. Taken from cysteine to phenylalanine, the CDR3 has 13 residues. Solely the CDR3 DNA is kept, with 39 bases framed from the first base. RNA was extracted with the RNeasy kit and roughly 0.45 to 1 ug was reverse transcribed using random hexamers. The immunoSEQ multiplex PCR assay, which covers 54 Vbeta and 13 Jbeta segments, was used to amplify TCR beta CDR3 regions. PCR amplification bias was corrected using a synthetic template baseline for primer optimization and computational correction. The source study handled its data this way. Reads were annotated to V, D and J genes according to IMGT and were analyzed with immunoSEQ Analyzer, with only productive sequences retained. Clonality was calculated as one minus the Shannon entropy normalized by log2 of the number of productive unique sequences. For each patient and control, public and private clones were evaluated among the 100 most prevalent clones. Susac-specific clones were defined as absent from healthy and MS cohorts, around 980 published viral clones and other ImmuneACCESS disease sequences. TCRdb reprocessing: public reads trimmed at Q25 with fastp, clones called with MiXCR, in-frame beta chains kept. Each record represents a unique CDR3 protein, reported with the most common genes and DNA among its rows. The V and J calls come from TCRdb's annotation, not from the publication. This sample gives about 80,000 distinct CDR3 sequences in total; about 91% of them show up just once. Just over 0.5% of the sample is taken by the ten largest.

High-throughput TCR beta sequencing profiled peripheral blood CD8+ and CD4+ T cells from healthy donors, Susac syndrome patients and multiple sclerosis patients. The multiple sclerosis controls were treatment-naive patients whose relapsing-remitting disease, either stable or active, fulfilled the revised McDonald criteria. Bulk CD8+ and CD4+ T cells were purified magnetically by negative isolation, whereas CD8+ TEMRA cells were enriched by FACS. Blood was drawn into EDTA tubes, processed within 24 hours, and PBMCs were isolated by density gradient centrifugation. PBMCs destined for TCR sequencing were cryopreserved in liquid nitrogen and later thawed in a 37 °C water bath. The sorted or isolated CD4+, CD8+ and CD8+ TEMRA cells reached a purity of at least 90%.

Sequencing was carried out using CD8+ T cells from PBMCs. This sequence was found in a human donor with multiple sclerosis. The chain is made from TRBV3-1 and TRBJ2-1; a confident D gene designation cannot be given. The CDR3 sequence is CASSQGMVKGQFF. The base sequence is TGTGCCAGCAGCCAAGGCATGGTGAAAGGGCAGTTCTTC.